A selection of T cell receptor beta chains follows, all from one sample in a study of T cell responses to AZD1222 COVID-19 vaccine. Here immunoSEQ multiplex PCR was the method, and the copy in TCRdb shows in-frame clones only, minus some. Found here are tens of thousands of clones, nearly 85% of them singletons; the top ten hold 2.9%. Source: peripheral blood, taken on day 0 of AZD1222 vaccination. These receptors were collected from an adult in good health. Each CDR3 is given with its conserved first and last residue. Fields, in order: CDR3 protein, CDR3 DNA, D gene, J gene, clone size, V gene. A D gene is named only where the DNA matches it firmly. Part of the rows lack a size; the others show once, few, many or a class for expanded clones.

CDR3aa: CASKRDRVQETQYF; CDR3nt: TGTGCCAGTAAAAGGGACAGGGTCCAAGAGACCCAGTACTTC; d_gene: TRBD1; j_gene: TRBJ2-5; abundance: few; v_gene: TRBV19
CDR3aa: CASSLGESSGNTIYF; CDR3nt: TGTGCCAGCAGCTTGGGGGAATCCTCTGGAAACACCATATATTTT; d_gene: -; j_gene: TRBJ1-3; abundance: -; v_gene: TRBV11-3
CDR3aa: CASADRPNQETQYF; CDR3nt: TGTGCCAGCGCGGACAGGCCGAATCAAGAGACCCAGTACTTC; d_gene: TRBD1; j_gene: TRBJ2-5; abundance: once; v_gene: TRBV19
CDR3aa: CASSPRTGGNTEAFF; CDR3nt: TGTGCCAGCAGCCCTCGGACAGGGGGGAACACTGAAGCTTTCTTT; d_gene: TRBD1; j_gene: TRBJ1-1; abundance: -; v_gene: TRBV9
CDR3aa: CASSGLAGVDTQYF; CDR3nt: TGTGCCAGCAGCGGACTAGCGGGGGTTGATACGCAGTATTTT; d_gene: TRBD2; j_gene: TRBJ2-3; abundance: -; v_gene: TRBV27
CDR3aa: CASSSTFTSNEQFF; CDR3nt: TGTGCCAGCAGCTCAACCTTCACCTCCAATGAGCAGTTCTTC; d_gene: -; j_gene: TRBJ2-1; abundance: -; v_gene: TRBV7-2
CDR3aa: CASSLRRDNEQFF; CDR3nt: TGTGCCAGCAGCTTAAGGAGGGACAATGAGCAGTTCTTC; d_gene: -; j_gene: TRBJ2-1; abundance: -; v_gene: TRBV7-8
CDR3aa: CASSLGRNTGELFF; CDR3nt: TGTGCCAGCAGCTTGGGGAGGAACACCGGGGAGCTGTTTTTT; d_gene: -; j_gene: TRBJ2-2; abundance: -; v_gene: TRBV5-4
CDR3aa: CASSLESPREYNSPLHF; CDR3nt: TGCGCCAGCAGCTTGGAGAGCCCCCGGGAGTATAATTCACCCCTCCACTTT; d_gene: -; j_gene: TRBJ1-6; abundance: few; v_gene: TRBV5-1
CDR3aa: CASSSQETQYF; CDR3nt: TGTGCCAGCAGTAGCCAAGAGACCCAGTACTTC; d_gene: -; j_gene: TRBJ2-5; abundance: -; v_gene: TRBV2
CDR3aa: CASTSGNREAQPQHF; CDR3nt: TGTGCCAGCACTTCGGGGAACAGGGAAGCTCAGCCCCAGCATTTT; d_gene: -; j_gene: TRBJ1-5; abundance: -; v_gene: TRBV6-6
CDR3aa: CASSSSGGGGVNEQFF; CDR3nt: TGTGCCAGCAGCTCCTCAGGAGGGGGAGGGGTCAATGAGCAGTTCTTC; d_gene: -; j_gene: TRBJ2-1; abundance: -; v_gene: TRBV7-2
CDR3aa: CASSWTAGQEQYF; CDR3nt: TGTGCCAGCAGCTGGACGGCGGGGCAAGAGCAGTACTTC; d_gene: -; j_gene: TRBJ2-7; abundance: -; v_gene: TRBV5-5
CDR3aa: CASSSGTANSPLHF; CDR3nt: TGTGCCAGCAGCTCCGGGACAGCTAATTCACCCCTCCACTTT; d_gene: TRBD1; j_gene: TRBJ1-6; abundance: few; v_gene: TRBV11-2
CDR3aa: CAISESEDRLSTF; CDR3nt: TGTGCCATCAGTGAGTCTGAGGACAGGCTCAGCACCTTC; d_gene: TRBD1; j_gene: TRBJ1-2; abundance: -; v_gene: TRBV10-3
CDR3aa: CASSRRQGQGYEQYF; CDR3nt: TGTGCCAGCAGTCGAAGACAGGGGCAGGGCTACGAGCAGTACTTC; d_gene: TRBD1; j_gene: TRBJ2-7; abundance: -; v_gene: TRBV6-2/TRBV6-3
CDR3aa: CASSADSTRYGYTF; CDR3nt: TGTGCCAGCTCGGCGGACAGCACGCGCTATGGCTACACCTTC; d_gene: -; j_gene: TRBJ1-2; abundance: -; v_gene: TRBV18
CDR3aa: CASSQTPSPGELFF; CDR3nt: TGTGCCAGCAGTCAGACCCCGTCCCCCGGGGAGCTGTTTTTT; d_gene: -; j_gene: TRBJ2-2; abundance: -; v_gene: TRBV7-2
CDR3aa: CASSLGRIRDGYTF; CDR3nt: TGTGCCAGCAGCTTAGGTCGGATCCGGGATGGCTACACCTTC; d_gene: -; j_gene: TRBJ1-2; abundance: medium-sized; v_gene: TRBV7-2
CDR3aa: CASSFAGTRETQYF; CDR3nt: TGTGCCAGCAGCTTTGCAGGGACCAGGGAGACCCAGTACTTC; d_gene: -; j_gene: TRBJ2-5; abundance: -; v_gene: TRBV7-6
CDR3aa: CASSHFPLTGHTEAFF; CDR3nt: TGCGCCAGCAGCCATTTCCCGCTGACAGGCCACACTGAAGCTTTCTTT; d_gene: -; j_gene: TRBJ1-1; abundance: -; v_gene: TRBV4-1
CDR3aa: CSVETGEFDKNIQYF; CDR3nt: TGCAGCGTAGAAACAGGGGAGTTTGACAAAAACATTCAGTACTTC; d_gene: TRBD1; j_gene: TRBJ2-4; abundance: -; v_gene: TRBV29-1
CDR3aa: CASSVAGSPSMETQYF; CDR3nt: TGTGCCAGCAGCGTTGCTGGGAGCCCGAGTATGGAGACCCAGTACTTC; d_gene: -; j_gene: TRBJ2-5; abundance: few; v_gene: TRBV9
CDR3aa: CASSLDPGRADTQYF; CDR3nt: TGTGCCAGCAGCTTGGATCCGGGGAGGGCAGATACGCAGTATTTT; d_gene: TRBD2; j_gene: TRBJ2-3; abundance: -; v_gene: TRBV5-4
CDR3aa: CASSLGRRSTDTQYF; CDR3nt: TGTGCCAGCAGCTTGGGACGGAGAAGCACAGATACGCAGTATTTT; d_gene: -; j_gene: TRBJ2-3; abundance: -; v_gene: TRBV7-2
CDR3aa: CASSEVRSNQPQHF; CDR3nt: TGTGCCAGCAGTGAAGTGCGGAGCAATCAGCCCCAGCATTTT; d_gene: -; j_gene: TRBJ1-5; abundance: -; v_gene: TRBV6-1
CDR3aa: CASSLARVSGRTRYNEQFF; CDR3nt: TGTGCCAGCAGCTTAGCTCGGGTTAGCGGGAGGACGAGATACAATGAGCAGTTCTTC; d_gene: TRBD2; j_gene: TRBJ2-1; abundance: -; v_gene: TRBV7-8
CDR3aa: CASSSQGYEQYF; CDR3nt: TGTGCCAGCAGCTCGCAGGGTTACGAGCAGTACTTC; d_gene: -; j_gene: TRBJ2-7; abundance: -; v_gene: TRBV7-9
CDR3aa: CASSLGDQETQYF; CDR3nt: TGTGCCAGCAGCTTGGGAGATCAAGAGACCCAGTACTTC; d_gene: -; j_gene: TRBJ2-5; abundance: few; v_gene: TRBV11-3
CDR3aa: CASGGLAHYNEQFF; CDR3nt: TGTGCTAGTGGGGGACTAGCGCATTACAATGAGCAGTTCTTC; d_gene: TRBD2; j_gene: TRBJ2-1; abundance: few; v_gene: TRBV12-5
CDR3aa: CASINLPGLAGGQAQYF; CDR3nt: TGCGCCAGCATCAATCTCCCGGGACTAGCGGGGGGGCAGGCGCAGTATTTT; d_gene: TRBD2; j_gene: TRBJ2-3; abundance: -; v_gene: TRBV10-2
CDR3aa: CASSSRRGRAGELFF; CDR3nt: TGTGCCAGCAGCTCCAGGAGGGGGCGAGCCGGGGAGCTGTTTTTT; d_gene: -; j_gene: TRBJ2-2; abundance: -; v_gene: TRBV7-2
CDR3aa: CASSRMDRGEAFF; CDR3nt: TGTGCCAGCAGCCGGATGGACAGGGGAGAAGCTTTCTTT; d_gene: TRBD1; j_gene: TRBJ1-1; abundance: -; v_gene: TRBV14
CDR3aa: CASSEQGLYSPLHF; CDR3nt: TGTGCCAGCAGTGAACAGGGATTATATTCACCCCTCCACTTT; d_gene: -; j_gene: TRBJ1-6; abundance: -; v_gene: TRBV2
CDR3aa: CASSIEADNYGYTF; CDR3nt: TGTGCCAGTAGTATAGAAGCAGACAACTATGGCTACACCTTC; d_gene: -; j_gene: TRBJ1-2; abundance: -; v_gene: TRBV19
CDR3aa: CASKDSTGFSYEQYF; CDR3nt: TGTGCCAGCAAAGATAGTACAGGCTTCTCCTACGAGCAGTACTTC; d_gene: -; j_gene: TRBJ2-7; abundance: -; v_gene: TRBV2
CDR3aa: CASSLWFGNQPQHF; CDR3nt: TGTGCCAGCAGCTTATGGTTTGGCAATCAGCCCCAGCATTTT; d_gene: -; j_gene: TRBJ1-5; abundance: -; v_gene: TRBV7-2
CDR3aa: CASSLRGGTSYEQYF; CDR3nt: TGTGCCAGCAGCTTAAGAGGGGGCACATCCTACGAGCAGTACTTC; d_gene: TRBD1; j_gene: TRBJ2-7; abundance: -; v_gene: TRBV11-2
CDR3aa: CASSPETSGGRETQYF; CDR3nt: TGTGCCAGCAGCCCCGAAACTAGCGGGGGGCGGGAGACCCAGTACTTC; d_gene: TRBD2; j_gene: TRBJ2-5; abundance: -; v_gene: TRBV7-2
CDR3aa: CASTGGSAYGYTF; CDR3nt: TGTGCCTCGACCGGTGGTTCGGCCTATGGCTACACCTTC; d_gene: -; j_gene: TRBJ1-2; abundance: -; v_gene: TRBV30
CDR3aa: CASGVNGSEFF; CDR3nt: TGTGCCAGCGGCGTTAACGGGAGTGAGTTCTTC; d_gene: -; j_gene: TRBJ2-1; abundance: few; v_gene: TRBV6-5
CDR3aa: CASSKTATNEKLFF; CDR3nt: TGCGCCAGCAGCAAGACCGCAACTAATGAAAAACTGTTTTTT; d_gene: -; j_gene: TRBJ1-4; abundance: -; v_gene: TRBV4-1
CDR3aa: CASSQDRQGGVYEQYF; CDR3nt: TGCGCCAGCAGCCAAGATCGACAGGGTGGTGTCTACGAGCAGTACTTC; d_gene: TRBD1; j_gene: TRBJ2-7; abundance: -; v_gene: TRBV4-3
CDR3aa: CASSPPSGTYEQYF; CDR3nt: TGTGCCAGCAGTCCACCCAGCGGAACCTACGAGCAGTACTTC; d_gene: -; j_gene: TRBJ2-7; abundance: -; v_gene: TRBV6-5
CDR3aa: CASGFTGGADYGYTF; CDR3nt: TGTGCTAGTGGTTTCACAGGGGGCGCGGACTATGGCTACACCTTC; d_gene: TRBD1; j_gene: TRBJ1-2; abundance: -; v_gene: TRBV12-5